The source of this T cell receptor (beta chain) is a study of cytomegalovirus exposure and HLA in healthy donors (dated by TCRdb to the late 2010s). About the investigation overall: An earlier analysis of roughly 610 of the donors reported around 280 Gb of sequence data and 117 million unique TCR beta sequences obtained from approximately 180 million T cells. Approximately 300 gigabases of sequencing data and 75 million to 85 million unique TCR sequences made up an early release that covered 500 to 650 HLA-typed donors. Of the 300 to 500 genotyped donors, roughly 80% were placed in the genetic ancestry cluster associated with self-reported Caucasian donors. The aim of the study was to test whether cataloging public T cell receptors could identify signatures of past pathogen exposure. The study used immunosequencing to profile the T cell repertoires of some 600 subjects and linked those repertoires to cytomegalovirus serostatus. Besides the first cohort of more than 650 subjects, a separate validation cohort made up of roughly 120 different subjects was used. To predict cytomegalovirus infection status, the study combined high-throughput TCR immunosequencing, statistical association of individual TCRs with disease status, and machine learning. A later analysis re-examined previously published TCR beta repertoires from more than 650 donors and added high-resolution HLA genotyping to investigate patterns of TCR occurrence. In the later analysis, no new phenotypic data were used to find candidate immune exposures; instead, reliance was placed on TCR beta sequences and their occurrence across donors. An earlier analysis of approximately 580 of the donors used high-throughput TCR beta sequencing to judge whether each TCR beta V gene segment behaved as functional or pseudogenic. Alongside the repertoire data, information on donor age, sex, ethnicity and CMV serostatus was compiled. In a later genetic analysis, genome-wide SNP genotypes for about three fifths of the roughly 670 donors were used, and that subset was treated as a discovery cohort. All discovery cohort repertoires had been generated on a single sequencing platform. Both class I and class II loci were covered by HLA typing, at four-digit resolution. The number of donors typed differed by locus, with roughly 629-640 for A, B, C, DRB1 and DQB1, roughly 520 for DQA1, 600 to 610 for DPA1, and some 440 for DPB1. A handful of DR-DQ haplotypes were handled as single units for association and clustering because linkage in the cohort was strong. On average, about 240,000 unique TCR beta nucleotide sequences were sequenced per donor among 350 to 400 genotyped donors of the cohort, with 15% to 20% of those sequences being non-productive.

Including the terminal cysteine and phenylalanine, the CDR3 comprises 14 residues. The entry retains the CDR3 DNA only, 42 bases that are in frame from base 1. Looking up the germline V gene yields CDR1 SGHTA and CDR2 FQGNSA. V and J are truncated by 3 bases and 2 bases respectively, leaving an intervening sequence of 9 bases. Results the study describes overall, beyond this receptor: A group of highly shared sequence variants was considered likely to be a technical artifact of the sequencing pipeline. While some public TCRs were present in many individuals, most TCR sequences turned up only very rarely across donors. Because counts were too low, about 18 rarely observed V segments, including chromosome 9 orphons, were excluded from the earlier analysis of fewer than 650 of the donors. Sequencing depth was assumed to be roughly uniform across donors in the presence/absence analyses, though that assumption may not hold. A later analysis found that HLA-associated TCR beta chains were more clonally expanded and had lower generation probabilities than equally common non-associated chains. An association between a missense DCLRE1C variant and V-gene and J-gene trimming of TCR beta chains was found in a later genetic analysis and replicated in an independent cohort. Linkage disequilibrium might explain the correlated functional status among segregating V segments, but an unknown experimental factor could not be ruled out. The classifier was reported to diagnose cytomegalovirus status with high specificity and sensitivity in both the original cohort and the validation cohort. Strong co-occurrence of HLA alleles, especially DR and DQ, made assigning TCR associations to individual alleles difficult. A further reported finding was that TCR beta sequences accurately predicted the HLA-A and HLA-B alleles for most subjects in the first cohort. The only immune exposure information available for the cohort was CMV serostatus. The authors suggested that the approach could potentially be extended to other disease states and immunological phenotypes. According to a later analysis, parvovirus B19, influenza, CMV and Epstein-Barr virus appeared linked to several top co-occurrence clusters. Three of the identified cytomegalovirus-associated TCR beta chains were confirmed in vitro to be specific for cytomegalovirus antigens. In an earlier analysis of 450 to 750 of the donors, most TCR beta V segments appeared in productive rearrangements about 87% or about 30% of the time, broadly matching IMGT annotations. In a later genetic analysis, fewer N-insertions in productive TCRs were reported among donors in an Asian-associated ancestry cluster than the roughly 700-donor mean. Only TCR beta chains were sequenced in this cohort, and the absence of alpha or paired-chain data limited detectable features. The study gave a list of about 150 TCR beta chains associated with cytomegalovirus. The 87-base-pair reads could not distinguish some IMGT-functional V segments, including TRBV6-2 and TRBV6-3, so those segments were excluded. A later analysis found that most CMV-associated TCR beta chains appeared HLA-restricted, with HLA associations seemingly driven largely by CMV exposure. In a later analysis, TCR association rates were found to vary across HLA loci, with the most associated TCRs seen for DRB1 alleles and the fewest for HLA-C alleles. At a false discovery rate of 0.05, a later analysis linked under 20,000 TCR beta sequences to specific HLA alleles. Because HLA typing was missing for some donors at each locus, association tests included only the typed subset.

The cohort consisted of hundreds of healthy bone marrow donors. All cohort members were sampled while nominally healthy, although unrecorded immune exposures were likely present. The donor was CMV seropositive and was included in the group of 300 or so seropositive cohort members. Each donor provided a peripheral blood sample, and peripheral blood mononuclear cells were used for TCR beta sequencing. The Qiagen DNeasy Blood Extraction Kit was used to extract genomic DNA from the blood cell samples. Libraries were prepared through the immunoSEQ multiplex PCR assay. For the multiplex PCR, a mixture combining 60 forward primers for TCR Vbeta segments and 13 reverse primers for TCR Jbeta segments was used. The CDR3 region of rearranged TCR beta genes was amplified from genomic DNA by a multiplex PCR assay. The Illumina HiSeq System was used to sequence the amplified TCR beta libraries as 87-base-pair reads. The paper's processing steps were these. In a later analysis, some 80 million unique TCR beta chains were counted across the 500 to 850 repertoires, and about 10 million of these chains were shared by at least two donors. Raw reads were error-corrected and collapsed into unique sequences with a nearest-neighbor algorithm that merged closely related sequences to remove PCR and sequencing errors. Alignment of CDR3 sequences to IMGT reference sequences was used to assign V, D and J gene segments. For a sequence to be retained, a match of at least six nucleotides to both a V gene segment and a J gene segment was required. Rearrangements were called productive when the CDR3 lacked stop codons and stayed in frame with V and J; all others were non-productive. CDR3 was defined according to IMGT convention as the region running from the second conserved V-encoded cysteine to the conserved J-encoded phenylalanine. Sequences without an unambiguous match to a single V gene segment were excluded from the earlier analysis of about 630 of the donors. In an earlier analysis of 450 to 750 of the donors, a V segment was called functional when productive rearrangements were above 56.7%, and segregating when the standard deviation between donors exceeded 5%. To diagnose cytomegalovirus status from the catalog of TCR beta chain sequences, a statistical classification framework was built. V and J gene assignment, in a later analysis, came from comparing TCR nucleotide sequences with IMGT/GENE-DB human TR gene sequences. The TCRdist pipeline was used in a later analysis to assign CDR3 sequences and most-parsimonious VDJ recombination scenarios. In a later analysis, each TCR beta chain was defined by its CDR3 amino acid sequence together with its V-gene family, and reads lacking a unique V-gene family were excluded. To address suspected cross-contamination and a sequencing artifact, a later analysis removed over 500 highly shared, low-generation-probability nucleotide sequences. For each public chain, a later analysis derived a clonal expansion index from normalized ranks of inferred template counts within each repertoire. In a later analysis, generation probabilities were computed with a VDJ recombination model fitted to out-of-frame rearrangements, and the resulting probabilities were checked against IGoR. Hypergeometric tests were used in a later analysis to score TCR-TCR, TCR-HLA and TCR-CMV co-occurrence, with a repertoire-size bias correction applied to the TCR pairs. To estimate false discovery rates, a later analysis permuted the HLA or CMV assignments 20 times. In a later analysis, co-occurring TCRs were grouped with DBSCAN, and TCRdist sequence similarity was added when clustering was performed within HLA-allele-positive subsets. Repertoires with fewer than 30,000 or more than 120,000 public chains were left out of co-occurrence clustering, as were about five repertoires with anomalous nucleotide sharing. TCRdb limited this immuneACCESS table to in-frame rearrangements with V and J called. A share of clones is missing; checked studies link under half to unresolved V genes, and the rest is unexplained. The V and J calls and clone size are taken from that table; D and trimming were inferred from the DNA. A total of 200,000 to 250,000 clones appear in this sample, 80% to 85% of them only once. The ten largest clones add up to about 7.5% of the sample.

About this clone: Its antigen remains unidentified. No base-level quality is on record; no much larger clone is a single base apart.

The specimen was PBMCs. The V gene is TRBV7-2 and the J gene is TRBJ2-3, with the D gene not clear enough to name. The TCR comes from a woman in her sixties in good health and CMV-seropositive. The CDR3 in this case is CASSFGSFTDTQYF. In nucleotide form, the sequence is TGTGCCAGCAGCTTCGGTAGTTTCACAGATACGCAGTATTTT.